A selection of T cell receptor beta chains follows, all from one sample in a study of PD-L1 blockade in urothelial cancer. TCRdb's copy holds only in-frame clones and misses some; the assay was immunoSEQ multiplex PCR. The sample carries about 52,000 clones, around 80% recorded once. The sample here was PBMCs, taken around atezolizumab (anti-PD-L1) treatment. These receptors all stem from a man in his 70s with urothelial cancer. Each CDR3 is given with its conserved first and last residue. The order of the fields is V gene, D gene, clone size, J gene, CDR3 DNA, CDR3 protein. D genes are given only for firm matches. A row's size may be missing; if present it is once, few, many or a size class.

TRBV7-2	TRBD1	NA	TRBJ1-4	TGTGCCAGCAGCTCACAGGGGGCGCATGGTGAAAAACTGTTTTTT	CASSSQGAHGEKLFF
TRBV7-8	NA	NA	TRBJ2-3	TGTGCCAGCAGATCGGGGTCAGATACGCAGTATTTT	CASRSGSDTQYF
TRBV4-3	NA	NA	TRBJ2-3	TGCGCCAGCAGCCAACGGGAGAGGGGAGATACGCAGTATTTT	CASSQRERGDTQYF
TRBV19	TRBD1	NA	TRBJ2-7	TGTGCCAGTAGCCCAGGGACAGGGGCCGAGCAGTACTTC	CASSPGTGAEQYF
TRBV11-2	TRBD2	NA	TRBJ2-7	TGTGCCAGCAGTGGATCTAGCGGGGGCTACGAGCAGTACTTC	CASSGSSGGYEQYF
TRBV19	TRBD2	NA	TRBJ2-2	TGTGCCAGCCGCTGGGCGGGAGGGAGCGGGGAGCTGTTTTTT	CASRWAGGSGELFF
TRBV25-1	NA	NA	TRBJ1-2	TGTGCCAGCAGTGAATACAGGGCTAGGAACGGCTACACCTTC	CASSEYRARNGYTF
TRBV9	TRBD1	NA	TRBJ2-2	TGTGCCAGCAGCTTTGCCTCTGGGCAGGGGGCGAACGGGGAGCTGTTTTTT	CASSFASGQGANGELFF
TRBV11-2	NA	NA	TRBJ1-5	TGTGCCAGCAGCTTAGCGGGGAGCAATCAGCCCCAGCATTTT	CASSLAGSNQPQHF
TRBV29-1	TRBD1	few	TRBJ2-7	TGCAGCGTTGGAGACAGGGTGTACGAGCAGTACTTC	CSVGDRVYEQYF
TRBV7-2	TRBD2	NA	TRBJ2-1	TGTGCCAGCAGCTTAACGGGACTAGCGGGAGGGGGCTACAATGAGCAGTTCTTC	CASSLTGLAGGGYNEQFF
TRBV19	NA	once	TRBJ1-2	TGTGCCTGCCAGGACGGACTCTATGGCTACACCTTC	CACQDGLYGYTF
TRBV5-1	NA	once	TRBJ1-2	TGCGCCAGCAGCTACGAAGACAGTGGCAATGGCTACACCTTC	CASSYEDSGNGYTF
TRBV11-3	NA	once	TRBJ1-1	TGTGCCAGCAGCTTCGGACGGGGGAACACTGAAGCTTTCTTT	CASSFGRGNTEAFF
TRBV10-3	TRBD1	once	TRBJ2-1	TGTGCCATCAGCGAGGGACAGGGAGCCTACAATGAGCAGTTCTTC	CAISEGQGAYNEQFF
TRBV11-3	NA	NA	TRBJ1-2	TGTGCCAGCAGCCAGACAGAAATCTATGGCTACACCTTC	CASSQTEIYGYTF
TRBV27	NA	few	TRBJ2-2	TGTGCCAGCAGCCAAAAACTCGCATACACCGGGGAGCTGTTTTTT	CASSQKLAYTGELFF
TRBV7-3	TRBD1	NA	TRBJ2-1	TGTGCCAGCAGCCCGGACAGGAGCTCCTACAATGAGCAGTTCTTC	CASSPDRSSYNEQFF
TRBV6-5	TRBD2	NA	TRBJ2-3	TGTGCCAGCAGGGAGCGGGGAAGCAGGGATACGCAGTATTTT	CASRERGSRDTQYF
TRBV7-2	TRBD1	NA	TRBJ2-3	TGTGCCAGCAGCAGGACAGGGTCCGCAGATACGCAGTATTTT	CASSRTGSADTQYF
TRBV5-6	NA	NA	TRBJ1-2	TGTGCCAGCAGCTTTGGCAGGAACCCTCGTGGCTACACCTTC	CASSFGRNPRGYTF
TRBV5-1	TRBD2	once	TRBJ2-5	TGCGCCAGCAGCTTAGCGGGGGGGCCCCTCGAGACCCAGTACTTC	CASSLAGGPLETQYF
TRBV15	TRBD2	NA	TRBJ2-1	TGTGCCACCAGCAGAGATACACCGTCCGCTAGCGGGAGGAGCTCCTACAATGAGCAGTTCTTC	CATSRDTPSASGRSSYNEQFF